This T cell receptor (beta chain) was captured by sequencing in a study of CD8 T cells in ankylosing spondylitis. The study's findings and limits: Significant enrichment of disease-linked clones was reportedly seen in matched ankylosing spondylitis synovial fluid. Existing reports had already noted some motif variants in reactive arthritis synovial fluid and blood. Disease-associated clonotypes exhibited CD8+ identity and were relatively infrequent in peripheral blood. A motif of roughly eight highly homologous TCR beta variants was seen as apparently characteristic of ankylosing spondylitis blood.

Researchers built TCR beta libraries using quantitative 5'-RACE with molecular barcodes. TCRdb used MiXCR to reprocess the 5' RACE reads, holding one entry per CDR3 protein. The table shows approximately 150,000 distinct CDR3 sequences, with more than 15% occurring only once. There are 18 residues in the CDR3. V lost 1 base, J lost 1 base, and 6 bases stayed unmatched. Germline loops: CDR1 LGHNA, CDR2 YSLEER. This clonotype was observed a few times. What it recognizes is unknown. The sequenced sample consisted of blood, either unsorted or a sorted T cell fraction (not recorded which). This sequence originates from a male donor with ankylosing spondylitis. The chain joins TRBV4-3 to TRBJ2-1, with 11 positions matching TRBD2. CDR3 protein: CASSQGVSGRGSYNEQFF. CDR3 nucleotide sequence: TGCGCCAGCAGCCAAGGGGTTAGCGGGAGGGGGTCCTACAATGAGCAGTTCTTC.